This T cell receptor (beta chain) is from a study of T-cell reconstitution after alpha-beta-depleted transplantation in children. TCRbeta library construction was performed incorporating unique molecular identifiers. TCRdb re-analysed the PCR reads in MiXCR, keeping a single row per CDR3 protein. The table has approximately 170,000 distinct CDR3 sequences, around 10% seen once. This clonotype was counted many times. Trimming removed 4 bases at V and 6 bases at J, with 7 bases between. Germline V gives CDR1 DFQATT, CDR2 SNEGSKA (reference sequence). This CDR3 has 11 amino acids. Source: PBMCs, taken before TCRalphabeta/CD19-depleted stem cell transplant. The chain combines TRBV20-1 with TRBJ1-5; D is uncertain. The receptor was isolated from a boy aged 2 to 10 with acute myeloid leukemia, due to receive a stem cell transplant. Here the CDR3 reads CSAKAGQPQHF. CDR3 sequence (DNA): TGCAGTGCTAAAGCCGGTCAGCCCCAGCATTTT.